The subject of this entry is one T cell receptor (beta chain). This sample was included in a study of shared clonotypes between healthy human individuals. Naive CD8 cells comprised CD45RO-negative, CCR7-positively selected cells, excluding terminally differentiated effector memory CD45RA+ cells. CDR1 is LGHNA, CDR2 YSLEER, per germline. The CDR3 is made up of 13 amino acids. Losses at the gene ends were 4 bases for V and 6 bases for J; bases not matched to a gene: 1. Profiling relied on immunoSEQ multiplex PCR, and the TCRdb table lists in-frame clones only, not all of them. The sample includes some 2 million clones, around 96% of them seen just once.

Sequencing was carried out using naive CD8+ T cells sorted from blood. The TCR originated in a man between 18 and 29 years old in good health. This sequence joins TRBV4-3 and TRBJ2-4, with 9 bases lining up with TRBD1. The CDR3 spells CASSPGQGNIQYF. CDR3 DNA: TGCGCCAGCAGCCCGGGACAGGGAAACATTCAGTACTTC.